This T cell receptor (beta chain) was sequenced for a study of blood T cell repertoires in COVID-19. Looking at the study overall: COVID-19 samples from acute and convalescent phases originated in the United States, Italy and Spain. The analysed material was cDNA or gDNA that came from T cells, B-cell-depleted T cells, or PBMCs.

Authors' processing steps: Reference gene primer amplification in the assay estimated nucleated cell counts. TCRdb's table, derived via immunoSEQ multiplex PCR, lists solely in-frame clones and lacks some. D and trimming were read from the DNA, whereas the V and J calls and clone size are those reported in that table. Of about 240,000 clones in the sample, about 85% were seen once. Specimen: peripheral blood. The TCR sequence derives from a man aged 60 to 75 who had recovered from COVID-19.

The CDR3 coding sequence is TGTGCCAGCGCCCCGAGCCTAGCGGGGACCTACGAGCAGTACTTC. This sequence encodes CASAPSLAGTYEQYF. The chain recombines TRBV6-5 with TRBJ2-7, with 9 bases aligning to TRBD2. The CDR3 loop spans 15 amino acids. J gave up 2 bases and V 8 bases, and 10 bases lay outside the gene matches. Germline assignment: CDR1 MNHEY and CDR2 SVGAGI.